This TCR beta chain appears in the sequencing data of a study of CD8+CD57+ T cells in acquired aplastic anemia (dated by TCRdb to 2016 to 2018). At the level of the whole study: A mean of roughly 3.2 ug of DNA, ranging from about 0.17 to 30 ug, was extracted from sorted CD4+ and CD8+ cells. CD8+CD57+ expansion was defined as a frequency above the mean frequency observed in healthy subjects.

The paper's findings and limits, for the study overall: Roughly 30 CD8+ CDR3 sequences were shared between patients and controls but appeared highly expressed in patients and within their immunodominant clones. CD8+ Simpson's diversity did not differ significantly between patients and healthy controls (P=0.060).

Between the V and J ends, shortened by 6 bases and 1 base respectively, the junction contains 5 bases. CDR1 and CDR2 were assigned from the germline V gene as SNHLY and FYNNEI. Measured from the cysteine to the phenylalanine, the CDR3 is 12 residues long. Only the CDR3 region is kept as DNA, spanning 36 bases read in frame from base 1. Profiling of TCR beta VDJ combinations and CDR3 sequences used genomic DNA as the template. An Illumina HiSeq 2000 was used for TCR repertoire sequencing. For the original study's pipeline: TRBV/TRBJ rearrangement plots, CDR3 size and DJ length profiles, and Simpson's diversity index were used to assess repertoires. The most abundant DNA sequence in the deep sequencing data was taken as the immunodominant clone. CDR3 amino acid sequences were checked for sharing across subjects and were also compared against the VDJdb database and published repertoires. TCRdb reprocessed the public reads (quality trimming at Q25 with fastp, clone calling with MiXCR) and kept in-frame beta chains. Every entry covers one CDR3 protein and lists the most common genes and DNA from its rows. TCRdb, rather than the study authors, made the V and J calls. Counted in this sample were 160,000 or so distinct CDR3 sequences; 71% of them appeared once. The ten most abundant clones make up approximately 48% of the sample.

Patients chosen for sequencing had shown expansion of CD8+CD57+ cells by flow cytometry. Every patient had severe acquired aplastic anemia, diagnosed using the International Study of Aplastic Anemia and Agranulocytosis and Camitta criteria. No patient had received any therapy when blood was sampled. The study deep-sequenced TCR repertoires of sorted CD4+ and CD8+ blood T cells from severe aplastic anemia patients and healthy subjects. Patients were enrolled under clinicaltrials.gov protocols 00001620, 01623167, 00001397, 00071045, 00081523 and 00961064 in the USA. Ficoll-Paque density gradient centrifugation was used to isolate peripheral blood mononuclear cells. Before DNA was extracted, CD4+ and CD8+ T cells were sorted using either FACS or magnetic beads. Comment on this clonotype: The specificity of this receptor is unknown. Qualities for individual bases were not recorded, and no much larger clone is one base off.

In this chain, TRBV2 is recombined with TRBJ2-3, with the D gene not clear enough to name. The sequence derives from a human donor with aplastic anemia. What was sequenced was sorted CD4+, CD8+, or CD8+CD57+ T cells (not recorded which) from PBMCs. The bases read TGTGCCAGCAGGTTGGGCACAGATACGCAGTATTTT. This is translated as CASRLGTDTQYF.